This passage covers 3 T cell receptor beta chains from one sample sequenced in a study of shared clonotypes between healthy human individuals. Clones were read by immunoSEQ multiplex PCR, and TCRdb kept only the in-frame ones, dropping some. The sample holds about 2.1 million clones, 85% to 95% seen once. Naive CD8 cells were CD45RO-negative, positively selected for CCR7, excluding terminally differentiated effector memory CD45RA+ cells. The sample was naive CD8+ T cells from PBMCs. The receptors shown here come from a man in his late teens or twenties in good health. Some clones in this sample may be carry-over from other donors' samples.

For this clone: At one boundary the junction diverges from the germline segment, which might be a read error. V gene TRBV11-3 combines with J gene TRBJ2-1, with D perhaps matching TRBD2 (5 bases). The CDR3 is 12 residues long. Germline CDR1 and CDR2: SGHNT and YENEEA. The CDR3 DNA reads as TGTGCCAGCAGTTTAGCGTTAGGCGAGCAGTTCTTC. Residues: CASSLALGEQFF.

The V and J genes are TRBV28 and TRBJ1-4; D gene ambiguous. V was trimmed by 3 bases and J by 7 bases, leaving 12 bases between them. The CDR3 runs to 14 residues. Germline V gene lookup returns CDR1 MDHEN and CDR2 SYDVKM. The CDR3 bases are TGTGCCAGCAGTTTCTTCGGGGAAGCTGAAAAACTGTTTTTT. It codes for CASSFFGEAEKLFF.

The CDR3 here is CAKKQGEFNGYTF. The CDR3 nucleotides are TGTGCGAAAAAACAGGGGGAATTCAACGGCTACACCTTC. The chain carries TRBV30 and TRBJ1-2; 8 nucleotides match TRBD1. Germline values: CDR1 GTSNPN, CDR2 SVGIG (reference sequence). The CDR3 spans 13 residues.